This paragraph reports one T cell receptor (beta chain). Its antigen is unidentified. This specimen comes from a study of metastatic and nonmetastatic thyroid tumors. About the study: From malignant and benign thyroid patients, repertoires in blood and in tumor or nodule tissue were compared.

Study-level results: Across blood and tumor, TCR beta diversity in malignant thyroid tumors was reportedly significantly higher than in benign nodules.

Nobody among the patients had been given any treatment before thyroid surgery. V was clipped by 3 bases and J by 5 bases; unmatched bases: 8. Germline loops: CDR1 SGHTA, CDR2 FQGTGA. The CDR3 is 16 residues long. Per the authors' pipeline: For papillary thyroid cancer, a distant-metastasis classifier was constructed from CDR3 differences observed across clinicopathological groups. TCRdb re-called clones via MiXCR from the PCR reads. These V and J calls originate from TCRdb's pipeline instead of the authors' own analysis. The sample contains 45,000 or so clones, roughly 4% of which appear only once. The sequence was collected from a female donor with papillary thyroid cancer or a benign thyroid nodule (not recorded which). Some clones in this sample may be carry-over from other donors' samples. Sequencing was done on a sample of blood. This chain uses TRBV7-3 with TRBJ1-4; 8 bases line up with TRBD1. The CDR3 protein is CASSLGPGTGNEKLFF. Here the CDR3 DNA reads TGTGCCAGCAGCTTGGGCCCGGGGACAGGAAATGAAAAACTGTTTTTT. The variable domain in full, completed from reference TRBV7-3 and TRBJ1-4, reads GAGVSQTPSNKVTEKGKYVELRCDPISGHTALYWYRQSLGQGPEFLIYFQGTGAADDSGLPNDRFFAVRPEGSVSTLKIQRTERGDSAVYLCASSLGPGTGNEKLFFGSGTQLSVL.